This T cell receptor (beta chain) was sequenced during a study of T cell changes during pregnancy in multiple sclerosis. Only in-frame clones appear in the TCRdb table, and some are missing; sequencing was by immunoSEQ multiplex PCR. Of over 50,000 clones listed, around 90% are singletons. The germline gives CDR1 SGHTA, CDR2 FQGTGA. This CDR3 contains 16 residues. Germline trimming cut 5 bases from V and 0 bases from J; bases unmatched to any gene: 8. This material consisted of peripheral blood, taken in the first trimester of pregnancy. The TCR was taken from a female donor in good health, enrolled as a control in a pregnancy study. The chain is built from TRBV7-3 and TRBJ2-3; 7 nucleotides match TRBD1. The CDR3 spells CASSPDRASSTDTQYF. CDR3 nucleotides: TGTGCCAGCAGCCCCGACAGGGCCTCTAGCACAGATACGCAGTATTTT.